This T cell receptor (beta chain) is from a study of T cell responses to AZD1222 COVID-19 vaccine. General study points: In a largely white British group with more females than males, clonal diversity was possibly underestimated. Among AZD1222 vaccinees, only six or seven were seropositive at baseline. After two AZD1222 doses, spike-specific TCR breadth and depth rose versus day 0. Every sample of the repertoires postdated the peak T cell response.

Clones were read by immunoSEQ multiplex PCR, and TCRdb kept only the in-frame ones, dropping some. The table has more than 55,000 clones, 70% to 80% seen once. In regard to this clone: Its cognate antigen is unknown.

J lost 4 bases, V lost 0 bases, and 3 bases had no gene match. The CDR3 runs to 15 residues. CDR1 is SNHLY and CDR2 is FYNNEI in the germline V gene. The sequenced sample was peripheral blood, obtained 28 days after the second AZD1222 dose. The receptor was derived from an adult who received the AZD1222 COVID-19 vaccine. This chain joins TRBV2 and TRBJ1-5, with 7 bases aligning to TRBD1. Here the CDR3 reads CASSEARGINQPQHF. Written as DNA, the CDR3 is TGTGCCAGCAGTGAAGCCAGGGGGATTAATCAGCCCCAGCATTTT.